Listed below are T cell receptor beta chains from one sample, sequenced in a study of blood T cell repertoires in COVID-19. TCRdb's table, derived via immunoSEQ multiplex PCR, lists solely in-frame clones and lacks some. Here the sample spans about 120,000 clones, approximately 90% being singletons. Sequencing was carried out using peripheral blood. Every receptor here comes from a woman aged 45-60 years with acute or convalescent COVID-19. CDR3s include the opening cysteine and the closing phenylalanine or tryptophan. The order of the fields is J gene, clone size, D gene, V gene, CDR3 DNA, CDR3 protein. A D gene is named only where the DNA matches it firmly. Size is stated for part of the rows, as once, few or many counts, or as a class when the clone is expanded.

>TRBJ1-1|.|.|TRBV19
TGTGCCAGTAGTAATAATATATGGGACTACAGCACTGAAGCTTTCTTT
CASSNNIWDYSTEAFF
>TRBJ2-3|.|TRBD2|TRBV5-4
TGTGCCAGCAGAACTAGCGGGAGCACAGATACGCAGTATTTT
CASRTSGSTDTQYF
>TRBJ1-5|.|.|TRBV28
TGTGCCAGCAGACTGACAGTCAATCAGCCCCAGCATTTT
CASRLTVNQPQHF
>TRBJ1-5|.|TRBD1|TRBV11-2
TGTGCCAGCAGCCTAGGACAGGGGGGCCAGCCCCAGCATTTT
CASSLGQGGQPQHF
>TRBJ2-5|.|TRBD2|TRBV3-1/TRBV3-2
TGTGCCAGCAGCCCGGGGTGGAGCGGACTAGCGGGAGCAGAGACCCAGTACTTC
CASSPGWSGLAGAETQYF
>TRBJ1-2|.|TRBD1|TRBV4-1
TGCGCCAGCAGCCGTGAGACAGGGAGTGTCTATGGCTACACCTTC
CASSRETGSVYGYTF
>TRBJ1-2|.|TRBD1|TRBV5-1
TGCGCCAGCAGCTGGAAGACAGGGGGCGAAGGAGGCTACACCTTC
CASSWKTGGEGGYTF
>TRBJ1-5|.|TRBD1|TRBV5-1
TGCGCCAGCAGCTCGGATGGACAGGGAAGAGGGAATCAGCCCCAGCATTTT
CASSSDGQGRGNQPQHF
>TRBJ1-1|.|TRBD1|TRBV19
TGTGCCAGTAGTGCTACAGGGGGCGGATGGACTGAAGCTTTCTTT
CASSATGGGWTEAFF
>TRBJ1-1|.|.|TRBV11-2
TGTGCCAGCAGCTTACAAGGAGGGTTTCGGACTGAAGCTTTCTTT
CASSLQGGFRTEAFF
>TRBJ1-2|few|.|TRBV5-6
TGTGCCAGCAGCTTTGGGAGGGGCTTGGGAGGCTACACCTTC
CASSFGRGLGGYTF
>TRBJ1-5|.|.|TRBV28
TGTGCCAGCAGTTCACAGGGTTGGGGAAGTCAGCCCCAGCATTTT
CASSSQGWGSQPQHF
>TRBJ2-7|.|.|TRBV27
TGTGCCAGCAGTATACGCTTTGAGGGTATCTCCTACGAGCAGTACTTC
CASSIRFEGISYEQYF
>TRBJ2-1|.|.|TRBV28
TGTGCCAGCAGTCTCGATTCGAGCTCCTACAATGAGCAGTTCTTC
CASSLDSSSYNEQFF
>TRBJ2-3|once|.|TRBV3-1/TRBV3-2
TGTGCCAGCAGCCAAGTTGCGGACAATTCAGACACAGATACGCAGTATTTT
CASSQVADNSDTDTQYF
>TRBJ1-4|once|.|TRBV28
TGTGCCAGCAGTTCCCTGGACAGCTCCAATGAAAAACTGTTTTTT
CASSSLDSSNEKLFF
>TRBJ2-1|.|TRBD1|TRBV7-8
TGTGCCAGCAGCTCTTTAAGGTGGCAGGGGGCCTACAATGAGCAGTTCTTC
CASSSLRWQGAYNEQFF
>TRBJ1-1|.|.|TRBV6-6
TGTGCCAGCGGTCCCGTGGTTGTTGAGGGAGCTTTCTTT
CASGPVVVEGAFF
>TRBJ1-1|once|.|TRBV19
TGTGCCAGTAAGTGGACGGAGGGCACTGAAGCTTTCTTT
CASKWTEGTEAFF
>TRBJ1-6|few|TRBD1|TRBV12-5
TGTGCTACCAACAGGGGGGACTCCTATAATTCACCCCTCCACTTT
CATNRGDSYNSPLHF
>TRBJ1-4|.|TRBD1|TRBV7-9
TGTGCCAGCAGCCCCAGACAGGGAGGTGAAAAACTGTTTTTT
CASSPRQGGEKLFF
>TRBJ2-1|.|.|TRBV25-1
TGTGCCAGCAGGGGGGGACATGAGCAGTTCTTC
CASRGGHEQFF
>TRBJ2-3|.|TRBD2|TRBV24-1
TGTGCCACCAGTGATTCTGCTAGCGGGGGCTATACCACAGATACGCAGTATTTT
CATSDSASGGYTTDTQYF
>TRBJ2-5|.|TRBD1|TRBV7-2
TGTGCCAGCAGCCTCCAGGGGGCGGAGGGAGAGACCCAGTACTTC
CASSLQGAEGETQYF
>TRBJ1-1|.|.|TRBV30
TGTGCCTGGAGTATTCCCACCAGGGCTTTCTTT
CAWSIPTRAFF
>TRBJ1-1|.|.|TRBV6-1
TGTGCCAGCAGTGTACACAGGTCGACTTTGAACACTGAAGCTTTCTTT
CASSVHRSTLNTEAFF
>TRBJ1-1|.|.|TRBV29-1
TGCAGCGCAACGGGGGGGCTGGACACTGAAGCTTTCTTT
CSATGGLDTEAFF
>TRBJ2-2|.|.|TRBV3-1/TRBV3-2
TGTGCCAGCAGCCAAGGGCTTAACACCGGGGAGCTGTTTTTT
CASSQGLNTGELFF
>TRBJ1-5|.|.|TRBV2
TGTGCCAGCAGTGAACAGGGCAGCAATCAGCCCCAGCATTTT
CASSEQGSNQPQHF
>TRBJ1-3|.|.|TRBV11-1
TGTGCCAGCAGCCAACCGTTCAGCTCTGGAAACACCATATATTTT
CASSQPFSSGNTIYF
>TRBJ2-1|.|TRBD2|TRBV15
TGTGCCACCAGCAGATCCTCCCCCTCGGGACTAGCGTACAATGAGCAGTTCTTC
CATSRSSPSGLAYNEQFF
>TRBJ1-2|.|.|TRBV19
TGTGCCAGTAGTATAGATCGGGGGGCTTCCTATGGCTACACCTTC
CASSIDRGASYGYTF
>TRBJ1-1|.|.|TRBV6-1
TGTGCCAGCAGTGAAGAAGGGGGAAGGGTAGGACGGACTGAAGCTTTCTTT
CASSEEGGRVGRTEAFF
>TRBJ2-2|.|.|TRBV7-8
TGTGCCAGCAGCCCAAAAGCGGGTCGAATCACCGGGGAGCTGTTTTTT
CASSPKAGRITGELFF
>TRBJ1-5|once|TRBD1|TRBV4-1
TGCGCCAGCAGCCACCTTGGGACAGGGCCTAGCAATCAGCCCCAGCATTTT
CASSHLGTGPSNQPQHF
>TRBJ1-5|.|TRBD1|TRBV4-1
TGCGCCAGCAGCCAGGCGCCGGGACAGAGAAGCAATCAGCCCCAGCATTTT
CASSQAPGQRSNQPQHF
>TRBJ1-5|once|.|TRBV28
TGTGCCAGCAGTTCCCCCCTCCCAGGACATGATCAGCCCCAGCATTTT
CASSSPLPGHDQPQHF
>TRBJ2-1|.|.|TRBV6-5
TGTGCCAGCAATTGGATAGCGGCCTCCTACAATGAGCAGTTCTTC
CASNWIAASYNEQFF
>TRBJ2-5|.|TRBD1|TRBV29-1
TGCAGCTATGGCGGCAGGGGGCTTGTCGGAGGAGAGACCCAGTACTTC
CSYGGRGLVGGETQYF
>TRBJ2-1|.|.|TRBV29-1
TGCAGCGCAGAGGACTACTCCTACAATGAGCAGTTCTTC
CSAEDYSYNEQFF
>TRBJ2-1|.|.|TRBV2
TGTGCCAGCAACATCAATATCCAGTACAATGAGCAGTTCTTC
CASNINIQYNEQFF
>TRBJ1-1|.|.|TRBV30
TGTGCCTGGTCGGCAGGGATAAACACTGAAGCTTTCTTT
CAWSAGINTEAFF
>TRBJ2-5|.|.|TRBV29-1
TGCAGCGCTGGGACAACGCAAGAGACCCAGTACTTC
CSAGTTQETQYF
>TRBJ2-7|.|.|TRBV12-3/TRBV12-4
TGTGCCAGCAGTTTAGACAGGTACGAGCAGTACTTC
CASSLDRYEQYF
>TRBJ2-3|.|.|TRBV13
TGTGCCAGTACTATTGGAGATACGCAGTATTTT
CASTIGDTQYF
>TRBJ2-2|.|TRBD1|TRBV10-3
TGTGCCATCAACCCCGACAGGGGGACCCCGAACACCGGGGAGCTGTTTTTT
CAINPDRGTPNTGELFF
>TRBJ2-3|.|TRBD1|TRBV11-2
TGTGCCAGCAGCTTAACAGGGGTTATGCATACGCAGTATTTT
CASSLTGVMHTQYF
>TRBJ2-1|.|TRBD2|TRBV30
TGTGCCGCCCAAGGGGGACTAGCGGCCCCCAATGAGCAGTTCTTC
CAAQGGLAAPNEQFF
>TRBJ2-2|.|.|TRBV4-3
TGCGCCATCAACCGGGACAACGCGAACACCGGGGAGCTGTTTTTT
CAINRDNANTGELFF
>TRBJ2-7|.|TRBD2|TRBV5-1
TGCGCCAGCAGCTTGGGACTAGCGGGGGGATACGAGCAGTACTTC
CASSLGLAGGYEQYF
>TRBJ1-4|.|TRBD1|TRBV27
TGTGCCAGCAGTTTAGTCGGAGGGGGGACAGGGGGATATGAAAAACTGTTTTTT
CASSLVGGGTGGYEKLFF
>TRBJ1-3|.|.|TRBV4-1
TGCGCCAGCAGCCCTATACCCGGGACATTCGGAAACACCATATATTTT
CASSPIPGTFGNTIYF
>TRBJ1-1|.|.|TRBV28
TGTGCCAGCAGCATAGGGGTTACAGTGGGCTTCGGTGAAGCTTTCTTT
CASSIGVTVGFGEAFF
>TRBJ1-2|few|TRBD1|TRBV7-9
TGTGCCAGCAGCTCACCCGACAGGGCAAGGGATGGCTACACCTTC
CASSSPDRARDGYTF
>TRBJ1-6|.|.|TRBV27
TGTGCCAGCAGCTTGCAGGGGCATAATTCACCCCTCCACTTT
CASSLQGHNSPLHF
>TRBJ2-5|.|.|TRBV4-3
TGCGCCAGCAGCCCGGCCCCCATGACACAAGAGACCCAGTACTTC
CASSPAPMTQETQYF
>TRBJ2-1|.|TRBD1|TRBV28
TGTGCCAGCAGTTCCCCGGGACAGGGTTACTACAATGAGCAGTTCTTC
CASSSPGQGYYNEQFF
>TRBJ1-1|.|.|TRBV6-5
TGTGCCAGCAGTAAACAGGGAGCGAACACTGAAGCTTTCTTT
CASSKQGANTEAFF